These 15 T cell receptor beta chains were all obtained from the same sample, sequenced in a study of vaccination and CD4 T cells after COVID-19. Treatment specified: roughly ten-day PBMC culture with coronavirus spike peptide pools or control peptides (ViraFEST assay). Their antigens remain unidentified. Cultured CD4+ T-cell DNA underwent Oncomine TCR Beta short-read sequencing. TCRdb fed the PCR reads into MiXCR, producing one record per CDR3 protein. Here the sample spans around 21,000 distinct CDR3 sequences, 60% to 70% being singletons. Sequencing used CD4+ T cells from blood, cultured in vitro. These receptors were obtained from a human donor who had recovered from COVID-19.

V usage is TRBV5-8 and J usage is TRBJ1-5; D is ambiguous. The V and J ends lost 7 bases and 1 base respectively, with 15 bases between them. This CDR3 region has 15 residues. Germline assignment: CDR1 SGHTS and CDR2 YDEGEE. CDR3 loop: CASFIGDGSNQPQHF. The CDR3 DNA reads as TGTGCCAGCTTCATTGGTGACGGCAGCAATCAGCCCCAGCATTTT.

The rearrangement joins TRBV10-3 to TRBJ1-5, with 7 bases matching TRBD1. Germline CDR1 is ENHRY and CDR2 is SYGVKD. This CDR3 contains 13 residues. With 11 bases clipped from V and 4 bases from J, the junction kept 8 bases outside the gene matches. The CDR3 region is CAARQGPNQPQHF. The DNA of the CDR3 is TGTGCCGCTAGACAGGGACCGAATCAGCCCCAGCATTTT.

V and J are TRBV20-1 and TRBJ2-7; no definite D call. Germline V gene data show CDR1 as DFQATT and CDR2 as SNEGSKA (reference sequence). The CDR3 spans 15 residues. The V gene lost 5 bases and the J gene lost 4 bases, with 21 bases spanning the gap. The CDR3 DNA is TGCAGTGCTCCAGCGTGGATTTCGGGTCTATACGAGCAGTACTTC. Protein sequence: CSAPAWISGLYEQYF.

This clonotype showed up just once. The V call is TRBV6-1, the J call TRBJ1-1; possibly TRBD1 for D (5 bases). The CDR3 extends over 18 amino acids. V lost 5 bases, J lost 1 base, and 23 bases lay in between. From germline, CDR1 is MNHNS and CDR2 SASEGT. The CDR3 region is CASSIFGPGNPGNTEAFF. In nucleotides, the CDR3 is TGTGCCAGCAGTATATTCGGACCAGGGAATCCAGGGAACACTGAAGCTTTCTTT.

The chain couples TRBV24-1 to TRBJ2-3; a possible D gene is TRBD2 (7 bases). Germline V gives CDR1 KGHDR, CDR2 SFDVKD. The CDR3 length is 13 residues. V lost 9 bases and J 2 bases, leaving 11 bases between the germline ends. DNA for the CDR3: TGTGCCACCGAGGGGGGGCTCACAGATACGCAGTATTTT. The encoded protein is CATEGGLTDTQYF.

The chain recombines TRBV5-4 with TRBJ2-7, with D uncertain. CDR1 is SGHNT and CDR2 is YYREEE in the germline V gene (reference sequence). The CDR3 is 14 amino acids. V lost 2 bases and J lost 0, with 9 bases in between. In DNA form, the CDR3 reads TGTGCCAGCAGCTTCGAGTATAGCTCCTACGAGCAGTACTTC. It translates to CASSFEYSSYEQYF.

J is TRBJ1-3 and V is TRBV28; 7 positions match TRBD1. V shed 4 bases, J shed 5 bases, and the junction held 5 bases outside the gene matches. There are 14 residues in the CDR3. CDR1 is MDHEN and CDR2 is SYDVKM in the germline V gene. This CDR3 is CASSSGQLRNTIYF. CDR3 nucleotide sequence: TGTGCCAGCAGTTCGGGACAGCTTAGAAACACCATATATTTT.

This chain connects TRBV29-1 to TRBJ1-2, with D possibly TRBD1 on 6 matching bases. In germline, CDR1 is SQVTM, CDR2 ANQGSEA. CDR3 size: 11 residues. V lost 5 bases to trimming and J lost 6 bases, with 10 bases between them. CDR3 protein: CSVTGPDGYTF. The CDR3 DNA is TGCAGCGTTACAGGGCCTGATGGCTACACCTTC.

The V and J genes are TRBV11-2 and TRBJ2-2; D is uncertain. The CDR3 consists of 14 residues. Per the germline V gene, CDR1 is SGHAT and CDR2 is FQNNGV. V lost 2 bases and J lost 3, with 7 bases in between. The chain's CDR3 is CASSLSQHTGELFF. The CDR3 coding sequence is TGTGCCAGCAGCTTAAGCCAGCACACCGGGGAGCTGTTTTTT.

V and J are TRBV19 and TRBJ1-5; a weak D match, TRBD1 (6 bases). The germline V gene has CDR1 LNHDA and CDR2 SQIVND (reference sequence). The V end was cut by 7 bases, the J end by 5 bases, with 18 bases between. The CDR3 extends over 15 amino acids. DNA for the CDR3: TGTGCCAGTACCTCAGGGGCGGTCGACTATCAGCCCCAGCATTTT. It translates to CASTSGAVDYQPQHF.

The rearrangement links TRBV28 to TRBJ1-6; tentatively, D is TRBD1 (5 bases). This CDR3 comprises 15 residues. Between the trimmed V and J ends, which lost 2 bases and 7 bases, there was a span of 12 bases. Looked up from germline, CDR1 is MDHEN and CDR2 is SYDVKM. The CDR3 nucleotides are TGTGCCAGCAGTTTAATTGGGGCTGACAATTCACCCCTCCACTTT. This translates into CASSLIGADNSPLHF.

The V call is TRBV15, the J call TRBJ2-3; the D is unclear. There are 13 residues in the CDR3. Germline-derived CDR1 and CDR2 are LNHNV and YYDKDF (reference sequence). V lost 0 bases, J lost 4 bases, and 5 bases lay in between. CDR3 residues: CATSRDPSDTQYF. DNA of the CDR3: TGTGCCACCAGCAGAGATCCGTCAGATACGCAGTATTTT.

V is TRBV7-8 and J is TRBJ2-3; D gene unclear. V lost 3 bases to trimming and J lost 1 base, with 8 bases between them. Per the germline V gene, CDR1 is SGHVS and CDR2 is FQNEAQ. The CDR3 length is 14 residues. The CDR3 loop reads CASSFSAGTDTQYF. CDR3 bases: TGTGCCAGCAGCTTCTCCGCGGGCACAGATACGCAGTATTTT.

The rearrangement joins TRBV7-9 to TRBJ1-1; tentatively, D is TRBD1 (6 bases). CDR1 is SEHNR and CDR2 is FQNEAQ in the germline V gene (reference sequence). V gave up 5 bases and J gave up 4 bases, with 17 bases separating them. The CDR3 is made up of 15 amino acids. CDR3: CASSPSSRGGTEAFF. In DNA form, the CDR3 reads TGTGCCAGCAGCCCTAGTTCCAGGGGAGGCACTGAAGCTTTCTTT.

Turning to this clonotype: The junction and the germline gene differ at one end; a read error may be behind it. The chain carries TRBV7-9 and TRBJ1-6, with a tentative D call TRBD1 (5 bases). This CDR3 spans 17 amino acids. Looked up from germline, CDR1 is SEHNR and CDR2 is FQNEAQ (reference sequence). The CDR3 region is CASGLAQGTGNYSPLHF. Here the CDR3 DNA reads TGTGCCAGCGGCTTAGCCCAAGGGACGGGCAATTATTCACCCCTCCACTTT. Combining the CDR3 with reference TRBV7-9 and TRBJ1-6 gives the whole variable domain DTGVSQNPRHKITKRGQNVTFRCDPISEHNRLYWYRQTLGQGPEFLTYFQNEAQLEKSRLLSDRFSAERPKGSFSTLEIQRTEQGDSAMYLCASGLAQGTGNYSPLHFGNGTRLTVT.